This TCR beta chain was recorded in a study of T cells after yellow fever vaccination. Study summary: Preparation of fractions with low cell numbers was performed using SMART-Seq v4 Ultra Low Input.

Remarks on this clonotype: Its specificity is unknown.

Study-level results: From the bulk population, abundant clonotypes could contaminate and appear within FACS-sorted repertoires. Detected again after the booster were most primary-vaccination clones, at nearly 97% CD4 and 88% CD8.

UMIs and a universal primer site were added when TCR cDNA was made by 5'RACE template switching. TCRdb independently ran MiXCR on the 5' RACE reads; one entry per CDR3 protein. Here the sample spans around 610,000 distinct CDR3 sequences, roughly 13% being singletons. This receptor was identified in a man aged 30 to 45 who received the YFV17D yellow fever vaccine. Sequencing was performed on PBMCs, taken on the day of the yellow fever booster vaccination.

The CDR3 DNA is TGTGCCAGCAGCCTAAAGAGGGAGGGCCTGACCGTGGCGGAGACCCAGTACTTC. Its translation: CASSLKREGLTVAETQYF. The chain employs TRBV6-2 or TRBV6-3 and TRBJ2-5, with 7 nucleotides matching TRBD2. The V gene's germline CDR1 is MNHEY and CDR2 SVGEGT. V was clipped by 6 bases and J by 5 bases; unmatched bases: 21. CDR3 size: 18 residues.